This T cell receptor (beta chain) was observed in a study of blood T cell repertoires in COVID-19. Under the authors' procedure: By means of reference gene primer amplification, nucleated cell counts were estimated. Assay: immunoSEQ multiplex PCR; the TCRdb copy retains only in-frame clones and omits some. V, J and clone size are taken as reported in that table, and D and trimming were inferred from the DNA itself. The sample consists of about 120,000 clones, roughly 84% of them appearing once. A remark on this clone: Other DNA sequences from this sample encode an identical CDR3 as well.

This receptor was identified in a woman aged 25 to 39 who had recovered from COVID-19. The sequenced sample was PBMCs or T cells enriched from blood (not recorded which).

The CDR3: CASSLTGTYEQYF. In DNA, the CDR3 is TGTGCCAGCAGTTTAACGGGAACCTACGAGCAGTACTTC. The chain carries TRBV28 and TRBJ2-7; perhaps TRBD2 as D (5 bases). Germline V lookup: CDR1 MDHEN, CDR2 SYDVKM. V was pared by 2 bases and J by 2 bases, with 7 bases between. The CDR3 has 13 residues.